One and the same sample provided the 29 T cell receptor beta chains below, sequenced in a study of spatial heterogeneity in lung cancer. Notes on the study in general: For expanded intratumoral alpha and beta TCRs, counts tracked tumor mutation counts.

These TCRs' antigens remain unknown. TCRdb used MiXCR to reprocess the 5' RACE reads, holding one entry per CDR3 protein. The sample holds about 2,200 distinct CDR3 sequences, 14% to 15% seen once. Time point: sample taken at primary tumor resection. Here the sequenced sample was lung tumor tissue, taken at surgery. Receptors were obtained from a male donor with early-stage non-small cell lung cancer.

This clonotype ranks as medium-sized. The chain links TRBV18 to TRBJ1-2; D remains unclear. The germline gives CDR1 KGHSH, CDR2 LQKENI. This CDR3 has 14 amino acids. Trimming left V 0 bases short and J 0 bases short, with 5 bases between. This chain's CDR3 is CASSPPTANYGYTF. CDR3 DNA: TGTGCCAGCTCACCACCGACCGCTAACTATGGCTACACCTTC.

This clonotype was picked up a small number of times. The CDR3 loop is CASSQYYTGELFF. The CDR3 coding sequence is TGTGCCAGCAGCCAGTATTACACCGGGGAGCTGTTTTTT. The chain uses TRBV14 and TRBJ2-2; D not resolved. Germline CDR1 and CDR2: SGHDN and FVKESK. The CDR3 length is 13 residues. V dropped 3 bases and J dropped 3 bases, with 5 bases sitting between them. The whole variable domain, filled in from reference TRBV14 and TRBJ2-2, reads EAGVTQFPSHSVIEKGQTVTLRCDPISGHDNLYWYRRVMGKEIKFLLHFVKESKQDESGMPNNRFLAERTGGTYSTLKVQPAELEDSGVYFCASSQYYTGELFFGEGSRLTVL.

This clonotype is labeled medium-sized. This chain links TRBV5-1 with TRBJ2-2; D perhaps matches TRBD1 (6 bases). The CDR3 has 13 amino acids. Trimming stripped 4 bases from V and 8 bases from J, with 12 bases between. Germline V gene data show CDR1 as SGHRS and CDR2 as YFSETQ. The DNA of the CDR3 is TGCGCCAGCAGCGAGGACAGTTTAGGGGAGCTGTTTTTT. This codes for CASSEDSLGELFF.

By share, this clonotype counts as medium-sized. The chain uses TRBV2 and TRBJ2-1, with D maybe TRBD1 (6 bases). The CDR3 is made up of 13 amino acids. V lost 4 bases, J lost 7 bases, and 11 bases lay in between. Germline V lookup: CDR1 SNHLY, CDR2 FYNNEI. The CDR3 region has the DNA TGTGCCAGCAGTGGGGACACTCTGAATGAGCAGTTCTTC. Amino acids: CASSGDTLNEQFF.

A note on this clonotype: Its ends do not fully match the called genes, so a read error is possible. This CDR3 reads CGSSEGLDNEQFF. Written as DNA, the CDR3 is TGTGGCAGCAGCGAAGGTTTGGACAATGAGCAGTTCTTC. This sequence joins TRBV7-8 and TRBJ2-1; D call uncertain. Germline loops: CDR1 SGHVS, CDR2 FQNEAQ. This CDR3 comprises 13 residues. Complete variable domain (other parts from reference TRBV7-8 and TRBJ2-1): GAGVSQSPRYKVAKRGQDVALRCDPISGHVSLFWYQQALGQGPEFLTYFQNEAQLDKSGLPSDRFFAERPEGSVSTLKIQRTQQEDSAVYLCGSSEGLDNEQFFGPGTRLTVL.

The chain recombines TRBV7-2 with TRBJ1-6; tentative D call: TRBD1 (6 bases). This CDR3 region has 16 residues. V gave up 5 bases and J gave up 1 base, with 12 bases separating them. Germline V gene data show CDR1 as SGHTA and CDR2 as FQGNSA. The CDR3 loop is CASSRNRASYNSPLHF. CDR3 DNA sequence: TGTGCCAGCAGCCGAAACAGGGCGTCCTATAATTCACCCCTCCACTTT.

This clonotype was counted only a few times. The V and J genes are TRBV29-1 and TRBJ2-5; 10 bases map to TRBD1. Per germline, CDR1 SQVTM and CDR2 ANQGSEA. J lost 2 bases, V lost 2 bases, and 2 bases had no gene match. The length of the CDR3 is 14 residues. This CDR3 is CSVETGQGQETQYF. The CDR3 region has the DNA TGCAGCGTTGAAACGGGACAGGGGCAAGAGACCCAGTACTTC.

By share, this clonotype counts as medium-sized. V gene TRBV18 combines with J gene TRBJ2-2; perhaps D is TRBD1 or TRBD2 (5 bases each). Germline CDR1 and CDR2: KGHSH and LQKENI. The CDR3 contains 14 residues. V was trimmed by 2 bases and J by 4 bases, leaving 8 bases between them. CDR3 amino acids: CASSPVGATGELFF. In nucleotides, the CDR3 is TGTGCCAGCTCACCAGTCGGGGCCACCGGGGAGCTGTTTTTT.

By frequency in the sample, this clonotype is medium-sized. The rearrangement uses TRBV4-3 and TRBJ2-2; TRBD2 might be the D (5 bases). The CDR3 contains 16 residues. Germline assignment: CDR1 LGHNA and CDR2 YSLEER. Trimming cost V 0 bases and J 0 bases, with 8 bases left between them. Here the CDR3 reads CASSQDPGTNTGELFF. CDR3 in DNA: TGCGCCAGCAGCCAAGACCCGGGAACGAACACCGGGGAGCTGTTTTTT.

This clonotype appeared many times. The genes are TRBV20-1 and TRBJ2-3, with D unresolved. Per germline, CDR1 DFQATT and CDR2 SNEGSKA (reference sequence). CDR3 length: 16 amino acids. V lost 2 bases to trimming and J lost 2 bases, with 17 bases between them. CDR3 sequence: CSARPLTRLITDTQYF. CDR3 DNA: TGCAGTGCTAGACCCTTGACCAGACTGATCACAGATACGCAGTATTTT.

This clonotype is judged large. The genes are TRBV6-1 and TRBJ2-7, with D tentatively TRBD2 (6 bases). The CDR3 is made up of 12 amino acids. Trimming pared 0 bases from V and 8 bases from J, leaving 8 bases between. The germline V gene has CDR1 MNHNS and CDR2 SASEGT. The CDR3 nucleotides are TGTGCCAGCAGTGAAGCCGGCGGGAAGCAGTACTTC. Translated, it gives CASSEAGGKQYF.

A single count supports this clonotype. The CDR3 nucleotides are TGTGCCAGCAGTTACTCGGGCCTGTCCGGGGAGCTGTTTTTT. Encoded protein: CASSYSGLSGELFF. The chain couples TRBV6-2 or TRBV6-3 to TRBJ2-2; D is uncertain. The length of the CDR3 is 14 residues. Germline loops: CDR1 MNHEY, CDR2 SVGEGT. Between the trimmed V and J ends, which lost 0 bases and 6 bases, there was a span of 8 bases.

In this sample, this clonotype turned up many times. The chain is built from TRBV30 and TRBJ2-2, with D tentatively TRBD2 (5 bases). This CDR3 is built from 15 residues. Germline CDR1 and CDR2: GTSNPN and SVGIG (reference sequence). V lost 5 bases, J lost 5 bases, and 18 bases lay in between. CDR3 sequence reads: CAWGPASGWTGELFF. The CDR3 coding sequence is TGTGCCTGGGGGCCCGCTTCGGGATGGACCGGGGAGCTGTTTTTT.

By share of the sample, this clonotype is large. This rearrangement joins TRBV20-1 to TRBJ2-3; the D is unclear. The CDR3 consists of 13 residues. Trimming took 5 bases from V and 2 from J, leaving 11 bases between them. Germline V gene data show CDR1 as DFQATT and CDR2 as SNEGSKA (reference sequence). The CDR3 is CSASLENTDTQYF. The CDR3 bases are TGCAGTGCTTCCCTGGAGAACACAGATACGCAGTATTTT.

This clonotype is categorized as medium-sized. The rearrangement links TRBV6-2 or TRBV6-3 to TRBJ1-2; D call uncertain. V lost 4 bases and J 7 bases, leaving 10 bases between the germline ends. From germline, CDR1 is MNHEY and CDR2 SVGEGT. This CDR3 region has 12 residues. CDR3 sequence: CASSLSVVGYTF. As DNA, the CDR3 is TGTGCCAGCAGTTTGAGCGTTGTTGGCTACACCTTC.

The chain has TRBV23-1 and TRBJ2-7; 10 nucleotides align to TRBD2. TRBV23-1 belongs to the ORF category, with a function that is uncertain. J lost 2 bases, V lost 8 bases, and 15 bases had no gene match. The CDR3 extends over 17 amino acids. Here the CDR3 DNA reads TGCGCCAGCCCCCCCCCATGGCCTAGCGGGAGACCCTACGAGCAGTACTTC. Residues: CASPPPWPSGRPYEQYF.

By sample fraction, this clonotype is medium-sized. The J gene is TRBJ1-5, the V gene TRBV20-1; the D gene is possibly TRBD1 (6 bases). The germline V and J ends were trimmed by 3 bases and 6 bases, with 24 bases remaining between them. CDR1 is DFQATT, CDR2 SNEGSKA, per germline (reference sequence). The CDR3 has 17 amino acids. The CDR3, as DNA: TGCAGTGCTAGCAAGCACAGGGTTCGAGGGGGGGGTCAGCCCCAGCATTTT. It codes for CSASKHRVRGGGQPQHF.

This rearrangement joins TRBV9 to TRBJ2-5; 9 bases map to TRBD1. The CDR3 loop spans 14 amino acids. Per the germline V gene, CDR1 is SGDLS and CDR2 is YYNGEE. With V trimmed by 3 bases and J by 7 bases, 7 bases remained unmatched. CDR3 sequence reads: CASSEGTGLWTQYF. The CDR3 DNA follows: TGTGCCAGCAGCGAGGGGACAGGGCTTTGGACCCAGTACTTC.

This clonotype ranks as medium-sized. The chain carries TRBV28 and TRBJ1-6; D unresolved. Germline values: CDR1 MDHEN, CDR2 SYDVKM. There are 15 residues in the CDR3. Between the trimmed V and J ends, which lost 11 bases and 6 bases, there was a span of 20 bases. CDR3 nucleotide sequence: TGTGCCTTCGGGGATCAAGGTTCTTCTAATTCACCCCTCCACTTT. This encodes CAFGDQGSSNSPLHF.

By share, this clonotype ranks as medium-sized. The chain uses TRBV28 and TRBJ1-1, with D unresolved. Trimming took 7 bases from V and 9 from J, leaving 15 bases between them. This CDR3 has 12 amino acids. Per the germline V gene, CDR1 is MDHEN and CDR2 is SYDVKM. As DNA, the CDR3 is TGTGCCAGCACCGATATGACCCTCCAAGCTTTCTTT. Its translation: CASTDMTLQAFF. The full variable domain, its missing parts supplied by reference TRBV28 and TRBJ1-1, is DVKVTQSSRYLVKRTGEKVFLECVQDMDHENMFWYRQDPGLGLRLIYFSYDVKMKEKGDIPEGYSVSREKKERFSLILESASTNQTSMYLCASTDMTLQAFFGQGTRLTVV.

This clonotype is large by share. The chain links TRBV11-2 to TRBJ2-7; 11 bases align to TRBD1. V trimming: 6 bases; J trimming: 5 bases; junction bases outside the gene matches: 9. From germline, CDR1 is SGHAT and CDR2 FQNNGV. This CDR3 is built from 15 residues. The CDR3 region is CASRARGQGVDEQYF. DNA for the CDR3: TGTGCCAGCAGGGCCAGGGGACAGGGGGTTGACGAGCAGTACTTC.

In its sample, this clonotype is medium-sized. This chain joins TRBV5-1 and TRBJ2-2; TRBD2 matches at 9 bases. V lost 1 base to trimming and J lost 6 bases; unmatched junction nucleotides: 19. The germline V gene has CDR1 SGHRS and CDR2 YFSETQ. The CDR3 has 20 residues. This chain's CDR3 is CASSLSLAGTFGFWAGELFF. The CDR3 DNA is TGCGCCAGCAGCTTGTCCCTAGCGGGGACATTTGGATTCTGGGCCGGGGAGCTGTTTTTT. Complete variable domain (other parts from reference TRBV5-1 and TRBJ2-2): KAGVTQTPRYLIKTRGQQVTLSCSPISGHRSVSWYQQTPGQGLQFLFEYFSETQRNKGNFPGRFSGRQFSNSRSEMNVSTLELGDSALYLCASSLSLAGTFGFWAGELFFGEGSRLTVL.

Within the sample, this clonotype is medium-sized. The chain couples TRBV4-3 to TRBJ2-2; TRBD2 might be the D (6 bases). The CDR3 spans 19 residues. Germline CDR1 LGHNA, CDR2 YSLEER. V shed 0 bases and J shed 1 base, with 18 bases lying between them. CDR3 nucleotides: TGCGCCAGCAGCCAAGACCGTGGCTCATGGGAGGTGAACACCGGGGAGCTGTTTTTT. Its protein is CASSQDRGSWEVNTGELFF.

This chain uses TRBV6-5 with TRBJ2-2; no clear D gene. The CDR3 extends over 15 amino acids. V was trimmed by 4 bases and J by 2 bases, leaving 11 bases between them. Germline V gives CDR1 MNHEY, CDR2 SVGAGI. For the CDR3, the DNA is TGTGCCAGCAGTTCCCGGACGGATAACACCGGGGAGCTGTTTTTT. It translates to CASSSRTDNTGELFF.

By share of the sample, this clonotype is medium-sized. CDR3 DNA: TGTGCCAGCAGCTTAGCTAGCGGGGGGACCTACGAGCAGTACTTC. Translating it yields CASSLASGGTYEQYF. This chain uses TRBV7-2 with TRBJ2-7, with TRBD2 matching 10 bases. Looked up from germline, CDR1 is SGHTA and CDR2 is FQGNSA. The junction had 1 base not matched to a gene; V was cut back by 0 bases and J by 2 bases. There are 15 residues in the CDR3.

This clonotype was seen at least ten times. J is TRBJ2-2 and V is TRBV5-1, with TRBD2 matching 7 bases. CDR3 length equals 14 residues. CDR1 is SGHRS, CDR2 YFSETQ, per germline. V lost 2 bases, J lost 5 bases, and 3 bases stayed unmatched. Here the CDR3 reads CASSFTGRTGELFF. The CDR3 region has the DNA TGCGCCAGCAGCTTTACCGGGAGGACCGGGGAGCTGTTTTTT.

This clonotype is medium-sized (0.01 to 0.1%) by share. This chain links TRBV6-4 with TRBJ2-1; TRBD2 matches at 9 bases. The CDR3 runs to 15 residues. Germline V gene data show CDR1 as MRHNA and CDR2 as SNTAGT. V was pared by 0 bases and J by 3 bases, with 0 bases of the junction left unmatched. CDR3 protein: CASSDSLAGYNEQFF. The CDR3 DNA reads as TGTGCCAGCAGTGACTCACTAGCGGGCTACAATGAGCAGTTCTTC.

This clonotype was counted ten times or more. The chain couples TRBV29-1 to TRBJ1-5, with a tentative D call TRBD1 (5 bases). The germline CDR1 and CDR2 sequences are SQVTM and ANQGSEA. The CDR3 is 14 residues long. Between the trimmed V and J ends, which lost 6 bases and 4 bases, there was a span of 16 bases. This chain's CDR3 is CSVIQGAGNQPQHF. The CDR3 DNA follows: TGCAGCGTCATCCAGGGCGCCGGGAATCAGCCCCAGCATTTT. Variable domain in full (rest from reference TRBV29-1 and TRBJ1-5): SAVISQKPSRDICQRGTSLTIQCQVDSQVTMMFWYRQQPGQSLTLIATANQGSEATYESGFVIDKFPISRPNLTFSTLTVSNMSPEDSSIYLCSVIQGAGNQPQHFGDGTRLSIL.

This clonotype is classed as medium-sized. The chain has TRBV3-1 and TRBJ2-2; no clear D. This CDR3 has 15 residues. Per germline, CDR1 LGHDT and CDR2 YNNKEL (reference sequence). V lost 3 bases to trimming and J lost 8 bases, with 16 bases between them. This chain's CDR3 is CASSQTPQVGGELFF. CDR3 DNA: TGTGCCAGCAGCCAGACGCCCCAGGTCGGAGGGGAGCTGTTTTTT.